The following is a T cell receptor (beta chain) sequence with its context. This CDR3 contains 17 residues. The V and J ends lost 4 bases and 1 base, in that order; junction bases with no gene match: 12. Germline V CDR1 and CDR2: MDHEN, SYDVKM. The sample originates from a study of blood T cells in healthy people across ages. Then a second PCR, running about 7 to 11 cycles, was carried out with a sample-barcoded 5' primer and a J-beta primer mix. A template-switch adaptor with 12 random nucleotides tagged each cDNA molecule. MiXCR, applied by TCRdb to the 5' RACE reads, yields one record per CDR3 protein. The profile covers more than 750,000 distinct CDR3 sequences, with under 35% appearing a single time and roughly 10% taken by the ten largest. Separately, the same data were catalogued under a study of T cells of mothers and their children. From that paper: RNA extracted was entirely used for cDNA synthesis, approximately 1.4 ug per 15 ul. Using the M1S primer, the second PCR added sample barcodes along with 2-4 random nucleotides. Across the analysis, no persistent microchimeric T cell clones were detected.

The chain joins TRBV28 to TRBJ1-2; 7 bases align to TRBD1. This receptor was taken from a woman aged 40 to 49 in good health. Sequencing used blood. CDR3 coding DNA: TGTGCCAGCAGTTGGCAAGGCAGGGGGGACTTTAACTATGGCTACACCTTC. Translating it yields CASSWQGRGDFNYGYTF.